This TCR beta chain derives from a study of spatial heterogeneity in lung cancer. Broader study findings: Tumors with more nonsynonymous mutations had more expanded intratumoral alpha and beta TCRs.

This clonotype is medium-sized within its sample. What it recognizes is unknown. This beta chain turned up in a library designed for alpha chains; as an off-target read, its abundance says little. TCRdb independently ran MiXCR on the 5' RACE reads; one entry per CDR3 protein. This table has about 7,000 distinct CDR3 sequences, around 12% appearing once. Documented time point: sample taken at primary tumor resection. The sample consisted of lung tumor tissue, taken at surgery. This TCR was recovered from a male donor with early-stage non-small cell lung cancer.

The CDR3: CASSLVGSGANVLTF. The CDR3 DNA is TGCGCCAGCAGCCTCGTTGGCTCTGGGGCCAACGTCCTGACTTTC. The genes are TRBV5-1 and TRBJ2-6; D unresolved. The CDR3 is 15 amino acids. Germline CDR1 and CDR2: SGHRS and YFSETQ. With 4 bases removed from V and 0 bases from J, the gap between germline ends came to 8 bases.